The 17 T cell receptor beta chains given below trace back to one sample, sequenced in a study of vaccination and CD4 T cells after COVID-19. Described time point: late sampling 161 to 241 days after vaccination in three convalescent patients. Treatment reported: approximately nine-day PBMC culture with coronavirus spike peptide pools or control peptides (ViraFEST assay). For these receptors, no antigen is known. The assay that was used to sequence DNA from cultured CD4+ T cells was the Oncomine TCR Beta short-read assay. TCRdb reanalysed the PCR reads using MiXCR and keeps one entry per CDR3 protein. The sample has some 17,000 distinct CDR3 sequences; 51% are singletons. The material sequenced was CD4+ T cells from blood, cultured in vitro, taken about 7 months after SARS-CoV-2 vaccination. These TCRs come from a human donor who had recovered from COVID-19.

The V and J genes are TRBV11-3 and TRBJ1-6; 7 positions match TRBD1. The ends lost 5 bases at V and 8 bases at J; junction bases unmatched: 9. The CDR3 has 15 residues. Germline CDR1 is SGHNT and CDR2 is YENEEA. The CDR3 bases are TGTGCCAGCAGCCGGGGGGGACAGATTTATTCACCCCTCCACTTT. Protein product: CASSRGGQIYSPLHF. The full variable domain, completed using reference TRBV11-3 and TRBJ1-6, is EAGVVQSPRYKIIEKKQPVAFWCNPISGHNTLYWYLQNLGQGPELLIRYENEEAVDDSQLPKDRFSAERLKGVDSTLKIQPAELGDSAVYLCASSRGGQIYSPLHFGNGTRLTVT.

The rearrangement links TRBV7-8 to TRBJ2-2, with D unclear. The germline V gene encodes CDR1 SGHVS and CDR2 FQNEAQ. The V and J ends lost 5 bases and 3 bases respectively, with 16 bases between them. The CDR3 is made up of 16 amino acids. CDR3 coding DNA: TGTGCCAGCAGCCTCTCTAGTTCTAGGTACACCGGGGAGCTGTTTTTT. Translating it yields CASSLSSSRYTGELFF.

The chain is built from TRBV6-1 and TRBJ1-2; weak D call: TRBD1 (5 bases). Germline V gene data show CDR1 as MNHNS and CDR2 as SASEGT. V was clipped by 4 bases and J by 2 bases, with 14 bases between them. This CDR3 spans 15 amino acids. The CDR3 nucleotides are TGTGCCAGCAGTGCTTCTGACAGTGTCAACTATGGCTACACCTTC. It specifies CASSASDSVNYGYTF.

The chain links TRBV20-1 to TRBJ2-7; 9 nucleotides match TRBD1. The CDR3 covers 13 residues. V gave up 3 bases and J gave up 2 bases; unmatched junction bases: 2. Germline CDR1 is DFQATT and CDR2 is SNEGSKA (reference sequence). CDR3 sequence reads: CSARRDRAYEQYF. Written as DNA, the CDR3 is TGCAGTGCTAGGAGGGACAGGGCCTACGAGCAGTACTTC.

J is TRBJ1-5 and V is TRBV7-2; D unresolved. Trimming took off 1 base at V and 4 bases at J, with 8 bases between the two ends. Germline V gene sequence: CDR1 SGHTA, CDR2 FQGNSA. The CDR3 length is 14 residues. The CDR3 DNA reads TGTGCCAGCAGCTTAGTACAGAGGAATCAGCCCCAGCATTTT. As protein: CASSLVQRNQPQHF.

The rearrangement links TRBV27 to TRBJ2-1; TRBD1 aligns across 9 bases. J lost 1 base, V lost 6 bases, and 7 bases had no gene match. Germline values: CDR1 MNHEY, CDR2 SMNVEV (reference sequence). The CDR3 covers 16 residues. CDR3 in DNA: TGTGCCAGCAGAACCACAGGGGGCCGATCCTACAATGAGCAGTTCTTC. This sequence encodes CASRTTGGRSYNEQFF.

The V call is TRBV20-1, the J call TRBJ2-1, with D tentatively TRBD2 (6 bases). Germline CDR1 and CDR2: DFQATT and SNEGSKA (reference sequence). CDR3 length: 12 residues. Deletions cut 3 bases from V and 6 bases from J, with 9 bases between. The chain's CDR3 is CSASGSSNEQFF. CDR3 coding DNA: TGCAGTGCTAGCGGGAGTAGCAATGAGCAGTTCTTC.

The genes are TRBV18 and TRBJ2-1; weak D call: TRBD1 (6 bases). CDR1 is KGHSH and CDR2 is LQKENI in the germline V gene. The CDR3 has 12 residues. With 6 bases removed from V and 12 bases from J, the gap between germline ends came to 15 bases. The CDR3 nucleotides are TGTGCCAGCTCCCCTCGGACAGCGATGCAGTTCTTC. Protein product: CASSPRTAMQFF. The full variable domain, its missing parts supplied by reference TRBV18 and TRBJ2-1, is NAGVMQNPRHLVRRRGQEARLRCSPMKGHSHVYWYRQLPEEGLKFMVYLQKENIIDESGMPKERFSAEFPKEGPSILRIQQVVRGDSAAYFCASSPRTAMQFFGPGTRLTVL.

The chain is built from TRBV20-1 and TRBJ1-3; D is undetermined. The CDR3 sequence is 16 residues long. Germline CDR1 and CDR2: DFQATT and SNEGSKA (reference sequence). The V and J ends lost 0 bases and 0 bases respectively, with 12 bases between them. The CDR3 DNA reads as TGCAGTGCTAGAGATTTGGCCGTAGGCTCTGGAAACACCATATATTTT. Amino acids: CSARDLAVGSGNTIYF.

The chain has TRBV19 and TRBJ2-3; possible D gene TRBD1, 6 bases. Germline V gene data show CDR1 as LNHDA and CDR2 as SQIVND (reference sequence). This CDR3 is 14 amino acids long. Deletions cut 3 bases from V and 1 base from J, with 8 bases between. The CDR3 is CASSIRTGTDTQYF. Here the CDR3 DNA reads TGTGCCAGTAGTATCCGGACAGGCACAGATACGCAGTATTTT.

V is TRBV24-1 and J is TRBJ2-1; 7 bases fit TRBD2. The germline V gene encodes CDR1 KGHDR and CDR2 SFDVKD. The CDR3 is made up of 13 amino acids. Trimming at V came to 9 bases and at J to 6 bases, leaving 7 bases not matched to a gene. CDR3 loop: CATVGQRGNEQFF. CDR3 DNA sequence: TGTGCCACCGTCGGCCAGCGGGGCAATGAGCAGTTCTTC.

This chain uses TRBV6-1 with TRBJ1-2, with D hard to call. V shed 1 base and J shed 5 bases, with 8 bases lying between them. The CDR3 contains 13 residues. CDR1 MNHNS and CDR2 SASEGT come from the germline V gene. This CDR3 is CASSEGEGYGYTF. DNA for the CDR3: TGTGCCAGCAGTGAAGGTGAGGGTTATGGCTACACCTTC.

This chain uses TRBV7-8 with TRBJ1-1; no firm D call. V was cut by 8 bases and J by 2 bases, with 15 bases left in between. In germline, CDR1 is SGHVS, CDR2 FQNEAQ. The CDR3 is made up of 14 amino acids. In DNA form, the CDR3 reads TGTGCCAGCGCCTCTGGCTATTTAAACACTGAAGCTTTCTTT. This encodes CASASGYLNTEAFF. Supplemented by reference TRBV7-8 and TRBJ1-1, the full variable domain reads GAGVSQSPRYKVAKRGQDVALRCDPISGHVSLFWYQQALGQGPEFLTYFQNEAQLDKSGLPSDRFFAERPEGSVSTLKIQRTQQEDSAVYLCASASGYLNTEAFFGQGTRLTVV.

The gene calls are TRBV6-1 and TRBJ1-1; tentatively, D is TRBD1 (5 bases). Looked up from germline, CDR1 is MNHNS and CDR2 is SASEGT. The CDR3 length is 13 residues. The V and J ends lost 5 bases and 11 bases respectively, with 18 bases between them. CDR3 residues: CASSPARADRAFF. The CDR3 coding sequence is TGTGCCAGCAGTCCCGCCAGGGCGGATCGGGCTTTCTTT.

V is TRBV5-6 and J is TRBJ2-3, with 9 bases fitting TRBD2. Germline CDR1 and CDR2: SGHDT and YYEEEE. The CDR3 runs 15 residues. Trimming took 8 bases from V and 5 from J; bases not matched to a gene: 12. The CDR3 protein is CASGASGGPGDTQYF. CDR3 bases: TGTGCCAGTGGGGCCAGCGGGGGGCCAGGAGATACGCAGTATTTT.

This rearrangement joins TRBV7-9 to TRBJ2-5; D assignment may be TRBD1 or TRBD2 (6 bases each). This CDR3 contains 15 residues. V was trimmed by 1 base and J by 5 bases, leaving 14 bases between them. Germline V gene data show CDR1 as SEHNR and CDR2 as FQNEAQ (reference sequence). The CDR3 spells CASSLGRGASETQYF. The CDR3 coding sequence is TGTGCCAGCAGCTTAGGTAGGGGGGCCTCGGAGACCCAGTACTTC.

The genes are TRBV10-3 and TRBJ2-1; D unresolved. Trimming left V 6 bases short and J 9 bases short, with 18 bases between. The germline gives CDR1 ENHRY, CDR2 SYGVKD. The CDR3 is 14 residues long. Here the CDR3 DNA reads TGTGCCATCAGACAATCCGGTCTCGACTCTGAGCAGTTCTTC. This translates into CAIRQSGLDSEQFF.